The following is a T cell receptor (beta chain) sequence with its context. Its target is unknown. This specimen comes from a study of CD8 T cells in Susac syndrome. The study's findings and limits: It was acknowledged by the study that relatively few individuals were included in its TCR sequencing and HLA analysis.

CD8+ and CD4+ T cells from blood underwent TCR beta sequencing. TEMRA cells were FACS-enriched, and CD8+ and CD4+ T cells were isolated negatively. Germline CDR1 reads GTSNPN; CDR2 reads SVGIG (reference sequence). The ends were cut back, 2 bases at V and 5 bases at J, with 18 bases in the middle. The CDR3 sequence is 15 residues long. Random hexamers primed reverse transcription of about 0.45 to 1 ug RNA. Multiplex immunoSEQ PCR targeted 54 Vbeta and 13 Jbeta TCR beta segments. TCRdb ran MiXCR on the immunoSEQ multiplex PCR reads and lists one entry per CDR3 protein. The repertoire holds approximately 100,000 distinct CDR3 sequences, with around 90% as singletons.

The rearrangement joins TRBV30 to TRBJ2-5, with D perhaps TRBD1 (5 bases). The sequence derives from a human donor in good health. The sequencing input was CD4+ T cells from PBMCs. CDR3 sequence reads: CAWSFSQGPAETQYF. CDR3 coding DNA: TGTGCCTGGAGTTTCTCCCAGGGCCCGGCTGAGACCCAGTACTTC.